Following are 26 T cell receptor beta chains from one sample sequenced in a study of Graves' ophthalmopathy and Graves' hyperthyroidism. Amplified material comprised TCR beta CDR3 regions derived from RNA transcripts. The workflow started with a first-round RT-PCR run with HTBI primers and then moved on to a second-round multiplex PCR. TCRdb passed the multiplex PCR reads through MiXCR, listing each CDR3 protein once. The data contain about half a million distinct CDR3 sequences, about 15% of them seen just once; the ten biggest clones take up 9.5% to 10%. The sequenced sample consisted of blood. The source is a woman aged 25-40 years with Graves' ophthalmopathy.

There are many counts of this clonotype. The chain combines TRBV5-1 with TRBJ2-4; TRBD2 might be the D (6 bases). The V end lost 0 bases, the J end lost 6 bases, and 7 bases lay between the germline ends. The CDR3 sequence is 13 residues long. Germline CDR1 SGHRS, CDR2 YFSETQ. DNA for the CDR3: TGCGCCAGCAGCTTGGCCGGGAGAAACATTCAGTACTTC. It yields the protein CASSLAGRNIQYF.

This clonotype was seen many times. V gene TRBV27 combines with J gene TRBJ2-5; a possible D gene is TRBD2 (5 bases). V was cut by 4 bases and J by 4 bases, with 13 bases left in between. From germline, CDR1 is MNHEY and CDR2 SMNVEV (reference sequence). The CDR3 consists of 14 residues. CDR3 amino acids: CASSSFSERETQYF. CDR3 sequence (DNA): TGTGCCAGCAGTTCCTTTAGCGAGCGAGAGACCCAGTACTTC.

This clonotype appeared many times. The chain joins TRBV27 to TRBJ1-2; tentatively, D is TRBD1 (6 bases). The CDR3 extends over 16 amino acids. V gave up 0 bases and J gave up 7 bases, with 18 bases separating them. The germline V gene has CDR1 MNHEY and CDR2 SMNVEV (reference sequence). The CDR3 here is CASSLSRGVGARGYTF. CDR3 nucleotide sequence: TGTGCCAGCAGTTTATCGCGGGGGGTGGGGGCGCGTGGCTACACCTTC.

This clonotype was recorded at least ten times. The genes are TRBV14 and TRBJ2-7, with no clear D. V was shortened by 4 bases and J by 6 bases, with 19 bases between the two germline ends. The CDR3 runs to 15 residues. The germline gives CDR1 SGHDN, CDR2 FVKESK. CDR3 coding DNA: TGTGCCAGCAGCCTACCCTGGGCCCCCTTCTCCGAGCAGTACTTC. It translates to CASSLPWAPFSEQYF.

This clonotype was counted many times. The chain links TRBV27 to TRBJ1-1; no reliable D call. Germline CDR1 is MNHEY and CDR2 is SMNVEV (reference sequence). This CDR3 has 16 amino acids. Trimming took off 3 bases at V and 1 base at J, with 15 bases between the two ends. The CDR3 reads CASSFMAKNSNTEAFF. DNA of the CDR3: TGTGCCAGCAGTTTTATGGCCAAAAATTCGAACACTGAAGCTTTCTTT.

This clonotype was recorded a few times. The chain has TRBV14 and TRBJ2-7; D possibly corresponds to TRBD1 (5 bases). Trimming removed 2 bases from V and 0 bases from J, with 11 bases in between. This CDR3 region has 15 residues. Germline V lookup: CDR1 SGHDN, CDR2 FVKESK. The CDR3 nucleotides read TGTGCCAGCAGCCAACTGAGGACATCCTCCTACGAGCAGTACTTC. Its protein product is CASSQLRTSSYEQYF.

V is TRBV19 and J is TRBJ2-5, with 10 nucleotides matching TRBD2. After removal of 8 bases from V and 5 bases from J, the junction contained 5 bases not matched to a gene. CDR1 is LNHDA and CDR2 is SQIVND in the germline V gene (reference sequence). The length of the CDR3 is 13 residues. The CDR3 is CASQGLARETQYF. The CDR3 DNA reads TGTGCCAGTCAGGGACTAGCGCGGGAGACCCAGTACTTC. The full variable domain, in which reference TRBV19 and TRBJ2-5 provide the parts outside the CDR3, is DGGITQSPKYLFRKEGQNVTLSCEQNLNHDAMYWYRQDPGQGLRLIYYSQIVNDFQKGDIAEGYSVSREKKESFPLTVTSAQKNPTAFYLCASQGLARETQYFGPGTRLLVL.

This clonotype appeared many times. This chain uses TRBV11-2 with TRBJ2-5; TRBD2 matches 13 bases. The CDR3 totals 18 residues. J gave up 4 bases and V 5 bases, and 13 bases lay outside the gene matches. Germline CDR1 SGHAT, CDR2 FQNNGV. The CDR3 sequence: CASSARTSGGQRGETQYF. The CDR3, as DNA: TGTGCCAGCAGCGCCCGGACTAGCGGGGGCCAGCGAGGAGAGACCCAGTACTTC.

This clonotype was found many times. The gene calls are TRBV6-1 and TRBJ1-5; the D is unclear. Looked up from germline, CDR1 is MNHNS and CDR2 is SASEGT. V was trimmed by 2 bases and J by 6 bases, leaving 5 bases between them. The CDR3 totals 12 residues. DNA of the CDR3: TGTGCCAGCAGTGAACTTGGTCAGCCCCAGCATTTT. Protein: CASSELGQPQHF.

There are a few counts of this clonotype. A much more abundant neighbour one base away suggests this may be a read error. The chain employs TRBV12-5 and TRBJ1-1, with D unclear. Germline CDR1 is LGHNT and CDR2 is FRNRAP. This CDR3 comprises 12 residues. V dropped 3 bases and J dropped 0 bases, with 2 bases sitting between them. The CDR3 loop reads CASGFVNTEAFF. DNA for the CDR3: TGTGCTAGTGGTTTTGTGAACACTGAAGCTTTCTTT.

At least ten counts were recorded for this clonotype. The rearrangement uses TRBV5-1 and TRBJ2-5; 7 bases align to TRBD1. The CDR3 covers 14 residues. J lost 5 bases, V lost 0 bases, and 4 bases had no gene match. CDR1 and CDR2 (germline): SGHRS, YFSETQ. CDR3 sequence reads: CASSLEGGQETQYF. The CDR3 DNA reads TGCGCCAGCAGCTTGGAAGGGGGACAGGAGACCCAGTACTTC.

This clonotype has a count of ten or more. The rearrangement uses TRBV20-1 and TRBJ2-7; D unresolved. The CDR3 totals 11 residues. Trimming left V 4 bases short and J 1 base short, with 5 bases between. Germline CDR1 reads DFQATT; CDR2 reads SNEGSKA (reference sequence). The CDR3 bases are TGCAGTGCTATGCCTTCCTACGAGCAGTACTTC. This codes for CSAMPSYEQYF.

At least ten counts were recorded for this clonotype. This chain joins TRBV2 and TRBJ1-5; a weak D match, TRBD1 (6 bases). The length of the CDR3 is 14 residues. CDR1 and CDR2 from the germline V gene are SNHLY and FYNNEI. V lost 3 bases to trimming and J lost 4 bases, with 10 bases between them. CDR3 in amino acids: CASSEPGDNQPQHF. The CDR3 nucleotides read TGTGCCAGCAGTGAGCCAGGGGATAATCAGCCCCAGCATTTT.

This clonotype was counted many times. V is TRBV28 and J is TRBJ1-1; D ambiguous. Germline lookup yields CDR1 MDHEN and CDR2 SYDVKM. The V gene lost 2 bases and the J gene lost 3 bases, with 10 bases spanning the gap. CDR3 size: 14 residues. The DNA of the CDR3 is TGTGCCAGCAGTTTAATTGGCAGCTACACTGAAGCTTTCTTT. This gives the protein CASSLIGSYTEAFF.

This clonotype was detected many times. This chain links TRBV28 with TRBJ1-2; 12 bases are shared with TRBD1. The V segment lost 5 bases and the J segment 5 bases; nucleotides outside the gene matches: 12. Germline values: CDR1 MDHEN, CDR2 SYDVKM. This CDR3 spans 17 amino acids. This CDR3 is CASSQQGTGGPRYGYTF. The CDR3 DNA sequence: TGTGCCAGCAGTCAGCAAGGGACAGGGGGCCCAAGGTATGGCTACACCTTC.

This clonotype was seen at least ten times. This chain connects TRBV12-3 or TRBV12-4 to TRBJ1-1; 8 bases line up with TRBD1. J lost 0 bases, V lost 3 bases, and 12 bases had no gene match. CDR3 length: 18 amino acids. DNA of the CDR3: TGTGCCAGCAGTTTGGTCCTAACAACGACAGGGGTGAACACTGAAGCTTTCTTT. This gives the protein CASSLVLTTTGVNTEAFF.

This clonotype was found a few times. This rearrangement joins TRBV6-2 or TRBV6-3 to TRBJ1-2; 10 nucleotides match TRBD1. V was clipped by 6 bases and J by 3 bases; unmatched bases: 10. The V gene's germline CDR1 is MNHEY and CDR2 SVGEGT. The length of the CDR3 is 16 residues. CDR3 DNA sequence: TGTGCCAGCAGGGCGGCGGGACAGGGGATGGACTATGGCTACACCTTC. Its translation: CASRAAGQGMDYGYTF.

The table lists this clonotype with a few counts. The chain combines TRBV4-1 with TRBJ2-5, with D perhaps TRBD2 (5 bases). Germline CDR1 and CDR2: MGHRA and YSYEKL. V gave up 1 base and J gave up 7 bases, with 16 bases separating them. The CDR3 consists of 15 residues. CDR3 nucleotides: TGCGCCAGCAGCCAAGCCCCTGGGGAACGGGGGACCCAGTACTTC. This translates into CASSQAPGERGTQYF.

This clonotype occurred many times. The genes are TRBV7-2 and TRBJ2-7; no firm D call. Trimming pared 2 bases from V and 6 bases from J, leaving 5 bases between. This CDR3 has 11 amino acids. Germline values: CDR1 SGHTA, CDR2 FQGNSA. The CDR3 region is CASSLKTEQYF. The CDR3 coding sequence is TGTGCCAGCAGCTTAAAAACCGAGCAGTACTTC.

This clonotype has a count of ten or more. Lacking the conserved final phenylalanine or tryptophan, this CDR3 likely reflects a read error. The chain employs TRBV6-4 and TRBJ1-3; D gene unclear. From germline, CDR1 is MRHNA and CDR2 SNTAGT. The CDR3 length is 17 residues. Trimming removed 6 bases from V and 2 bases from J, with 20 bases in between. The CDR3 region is CASSRLPKVVTGNTIYL. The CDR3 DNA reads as TGTGCCAGCAGCCGACTCCCTAAGGTAGTAACTGGAAACACCATATATCTT.

CDR3 coding DNA: TGTGCCAGCAGCTTCATTACAGGGGACGGCTACACCTTC. Its protein product is CASSFITGDGYTF. J is TRBJ1-2 and V is TRBV5-4, with 7 bases matching TRBD1. The germline gives CDR1 SGHNT, CDR2 YYREEE (reference sequence). The CDR3 extends over 13 amino acids. The V gene end was trimmed by 2 bases and the J gene end by 8 bases; junction bases not matched to a gene: 6.

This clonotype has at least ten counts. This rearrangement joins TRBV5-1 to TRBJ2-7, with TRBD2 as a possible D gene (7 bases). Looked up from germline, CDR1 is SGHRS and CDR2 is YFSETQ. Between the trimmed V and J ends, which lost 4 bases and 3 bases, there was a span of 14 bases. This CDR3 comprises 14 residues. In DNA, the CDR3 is TGCGCCAGCAGCCTGGAGGGGGGGCTCTACGAGCAGTACTTC. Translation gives CASSLEGGLYEQYF.

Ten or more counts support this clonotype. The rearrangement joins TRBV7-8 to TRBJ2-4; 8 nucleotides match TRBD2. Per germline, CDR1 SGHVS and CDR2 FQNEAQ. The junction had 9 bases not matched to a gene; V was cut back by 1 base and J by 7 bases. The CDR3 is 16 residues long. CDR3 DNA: TGTGCCAGCAGCTTAGTACCGCGGGGGGCCTGGAACATTCAGTACTTC. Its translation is CASSLVPRGAWNIQYF. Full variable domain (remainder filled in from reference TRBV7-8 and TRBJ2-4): GAGVSQSPRYKVAKRGQDVALRCDPISGHVSLFWYQQALGQGPEFLTYFQNEAQLDKSGLPSDRFFAERPEGSVSTLKIQRTQQEDSAVYLCASSLVPRGAWNIQYFGAGTRLSVL.

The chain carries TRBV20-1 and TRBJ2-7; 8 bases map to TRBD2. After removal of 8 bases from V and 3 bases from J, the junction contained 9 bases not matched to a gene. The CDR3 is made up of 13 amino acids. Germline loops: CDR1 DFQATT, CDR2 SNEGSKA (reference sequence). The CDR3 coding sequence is TGCAGTTCCAGGACTAGCTGGGGCTACGAGCAGTACTTC. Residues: CSSRTSWGYEQYF.

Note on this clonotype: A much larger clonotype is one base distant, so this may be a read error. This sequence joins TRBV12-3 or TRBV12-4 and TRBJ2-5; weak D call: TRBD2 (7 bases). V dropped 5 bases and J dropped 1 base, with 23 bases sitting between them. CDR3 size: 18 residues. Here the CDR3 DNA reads TGTGCCAGCAGTCTTTATGGTGCTCTCGCGGGGGCCCAAGAGACCCAGTACTTC. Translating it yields CASSLYGALAGAQETQYF.

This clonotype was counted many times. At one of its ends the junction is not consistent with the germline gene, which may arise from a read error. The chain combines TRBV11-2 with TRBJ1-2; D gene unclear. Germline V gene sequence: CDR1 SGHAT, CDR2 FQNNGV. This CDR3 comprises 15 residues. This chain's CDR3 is CVSSLDLDTGYSYTF. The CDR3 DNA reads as TGTGTCAGCAGCTTAGACTTAGACACCGGTTATAGCTACACCTTC.